The 6 T cell receptor beta chains reported below all come from one sample, sequenced in a study of shared clonotypes between healthy human individuals. Naive-designated CD8 cells lacked CD45RO, were positively enriched for CCR7, and omitted terminally differentiated effector memory CD45RA+ cells. Clones were read by immunoSEQ multiplex PCR, and TCRdb kept only the in-frame ones, dropping some. The table includes approximately 840,000 clones, around 96% detected once. Sample: naive CD8+ T cells sorted from blood. All receptors derive from a man aged 25-45 years in good health.

The chain links TRBV19 to TRBJ2-7, with 7 bases that match TRBD2. Germline trimming cut 7 bases from V and 7 bases from J; bases unmatched to any gene: 4. The CDR3 has 11 residues. The germline V gene has CDR1 LNHDA and CDR2 SQIVND (reference sequence). CDR3 region: CASNLRGEQYF. The CDR3, as DNA: TGTGCCAGTAATTTGCGGGGGGAGCAGTACTTC.

Comment on this clone: Within the sample, other DNA sequences also encode this same CDR3. This chain uses TRBV6-5 with TRBJ2-2, with 11 bases aligning to TRBD2. The J segment lost 4 bases and the V segment lost 2 bases, leaving 0 bases of the junction unmatched. The CDR3 has 15 residues. In germline, CDR1 is MNHEY, CDR2 SVGAGI. The CDR3 DNA follows: TGTGCCAGCAGTTACCTAGCGGGAGGCACCGGGGAGCTGTTTTTT. This gives the protein CASSYLAGGTGELFF.

This chain joins TRBV5-1 and TRBJ1-4; TRBD1 agrees at 7 bases. The length of the CDR3 is 13 residues. Trimming removed 7 bases from V and 1 base from J; junction bases left unmatched: 1. CDR1 and CDR2 from the germline V gene are SGHRS and YFSETQ. CDR3 region: CASGTETNEKLFF. In nucleotides, the CDR3 is TGCGCCAGCGGGACAGAAACTAATGAAAAACTGTTTTTT.

Points on this clone: This CDR3 is also generated by other DNA sequences in the sample. The chain employs TRBV5-1 and TRBJ2-7; D is possibly TRBD2 (6 bases). Looked up from germline, CDR1 is SGHRS and CDR2 is YFSETQ. The CDR3 covers 12 residues. V gave up 2 bases and J gave up 5 bases, with 8 bases separating them. CDR3 DNA sequence: TGCGCCAGCAGCTTCGGGAGAAACGAGCAGTACTTC. Translation: CASSFGRNEQYF.

V and J are TRBV29-1 and TRBJ2-7, with D possibly being TRBD1 or TRBD2 (5 bases each). The CDR3 length is 12 residues. V dropped 4 bases and J dropped 6 bases, with 13 bases sitting between them. The germline V gene has CDR1 SQVTM and CDR2 ANQGSEA. CDR3 coding DNA: TGCAGCGTTGTGGGGGAGTCGGTCGAGCAGTACTTC. Translated, it gives CSVVGESVEQYF.

J is TRBJ2-7 and V is TRBV9, with 7 bases matching TRBD2. CDR1 is SGDLS, CDR2 YYNGEE, per germline. V was pared by 0 bases and J by 6 bases, with 6 bases of the junction left unmatched. The CDR3 length is 14 residues. CDR3 sequence reads: CASSVGSGISEQYF. As DNA, the CDR3 is TGTGCCAGCAGCGTAGGAAGCGGGATCTCCGAGCAGTACTTC.